This T cell receptor (beta chain) is drawn from a study of shared clonotypes between healthy human individuals. This CDR3 region has 15 residues. The V and J ends lost 0 bases and 1 base respectively, with 9 bases between them. CDR1 is SEHNR, CDR2 FQNEAQ, per germline (reference sequence). About this clone: Its antigen is still unknown.

Whole-study results and caveats: Rarefaction analysis demonstrated incomplete sorted-subset sequencing notwithstanding large depth. On the whole, naive subsets had larger estimated richness than memory subsets had.

The authors loaded 200 ng DNA, about 30,000 T cell genomes, into sorted-subset replicate PCRs. The protocol was immunoSEQ multiplex PCR, while the TCRdb copy is restricted to in-frame clones and leaves out a portion. The sample records some 320,000 clones, roughly 84% being singletons. Recent acute infections and vaccinations were absent in the healthy HIV-negative adult donors. This TCR was recovered from a young man in good health. The rearrangement joins TRBV7-9 to TRBJ2-5, with D uncertain. Sequencing was carried out using memory CD8+ T cells sorted from blood. Subset described: CD45RO+ cells pooled with CCR7-negative TemRA cells. CDR3 residues: CASSLAPTGQETQYF. The CDR3 region has the DNA TGTGCCAGCAGCTTAGCACCGACGGGCCAAGAGACCCAGTACTTC.